This TCR beta chain was identified in a study of immune heterogeneity within non-small cell lung tumors. Findings of the study overall: Identical dominant CDR3 beta clonotypes were found recurring across a patient's tumor sites, along with site-unique high-frequency clones.

The template consisted of bulk tumor genomic DNA, with about 600 ng used per sample. Collection of several biopsies per primary tumor, spaced far apart, took place during surgery. The study cohort was described as untreated, and its members had newly diagnosed non-small cell lung cancer. They went on to have curative surgery. TCR beta CDR3 regions came from multiplex PCR with 32 forward V and 13 reverse J primers. TCRdb fed the multiplex PCR reads into MiXCR, producing one record per CDR3 protein. The table records thousands of distinct CDR3 sequences, 22% of them present only once. This clonotype is medium-sized. Its target is unknown. This CDR3 comprises 16 residues. Trimming took off 0 bases at V and 2 bases at J, with 11 bases between the two ends. CDR1 MNHEY and CDR2 SMNVEV come from the germline V gene (reference sequence).

Sequenced input: lung tumor tissue. The TCR comes from a man in his fifties or sixties with non-small cell lung cancer. The chain joins TRBV27 to TRBJ1-5; D perhaps matches TRBD1 (6 bases). CDR3 sequence reads: CASSLSFPGGNQPQHF. DNA for the CDR3: TGTGCCAGCAGTTTATCGTTTCCAGGGGGCAATCAGCCCCAGCATTTT.